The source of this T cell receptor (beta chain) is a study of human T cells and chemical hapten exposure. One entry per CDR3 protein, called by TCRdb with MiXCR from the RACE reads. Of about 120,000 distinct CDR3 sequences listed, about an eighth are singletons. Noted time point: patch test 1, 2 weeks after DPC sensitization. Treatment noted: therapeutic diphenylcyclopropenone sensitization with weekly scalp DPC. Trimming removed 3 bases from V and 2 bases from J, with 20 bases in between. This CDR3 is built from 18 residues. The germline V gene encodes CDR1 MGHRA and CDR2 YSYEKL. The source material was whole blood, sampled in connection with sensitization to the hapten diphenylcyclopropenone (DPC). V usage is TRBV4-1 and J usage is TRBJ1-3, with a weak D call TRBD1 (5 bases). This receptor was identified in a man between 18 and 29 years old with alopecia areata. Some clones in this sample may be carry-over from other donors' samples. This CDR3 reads CASSHPRGEWGAGNTIYF. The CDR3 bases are TGCGCCAGCAGCCACCCCCGAGGGGAGTGGGGAGCTGGAAACACCATATATTTT.